This T cell receptor beta chain was retrieved from a study of CD8+CD57+ T cells in acquired aplastic anemia. Study context: Sorted cells (CD4+ and CD8+) yielded DNA amounts that averaged about 2.9 ug.

This clonotype was detected only a few times. The CDR3 carries no conserved terminal phenylalanine or tryptophan, so it likely arises from a read error. CDR3 and TCR beta VDJ profiling relied on genomic DNA as the template. A single record per CDR3 protein comes from TCRdb applying MiXCR to the reads. This table has 150,000 to 200,000 distinct CDR3 sequences, less than 60% appearing once. Germline lookup yields CDR1 SGDLS and CDR2 YYNGEE. J gave up 2 bases and V 4 bases, and 6 bases lay outside the gene matches. This CDR3 region has 16 residues. The authors sequenced patients whose flow cytometry had shown CD8+CD57+ cell expansion.

The sequence was collected from a human donor with aplastic anemia. The sample taken for sequencing was sorted CD4+, CD8+, or CD8+CD57+ T cells (not recorded which) from PBMCs. This chain connects TRBV9 to TRBJ2-5; 12 bases align to TRBD2. The chain's CDR3 is CASSPTSGGRQETQYL. DNA for the CDR3: TGTGCCAGCAGCCCGACTAGCGGGGGCCGGCAAGAGACCCAGTACCTC.